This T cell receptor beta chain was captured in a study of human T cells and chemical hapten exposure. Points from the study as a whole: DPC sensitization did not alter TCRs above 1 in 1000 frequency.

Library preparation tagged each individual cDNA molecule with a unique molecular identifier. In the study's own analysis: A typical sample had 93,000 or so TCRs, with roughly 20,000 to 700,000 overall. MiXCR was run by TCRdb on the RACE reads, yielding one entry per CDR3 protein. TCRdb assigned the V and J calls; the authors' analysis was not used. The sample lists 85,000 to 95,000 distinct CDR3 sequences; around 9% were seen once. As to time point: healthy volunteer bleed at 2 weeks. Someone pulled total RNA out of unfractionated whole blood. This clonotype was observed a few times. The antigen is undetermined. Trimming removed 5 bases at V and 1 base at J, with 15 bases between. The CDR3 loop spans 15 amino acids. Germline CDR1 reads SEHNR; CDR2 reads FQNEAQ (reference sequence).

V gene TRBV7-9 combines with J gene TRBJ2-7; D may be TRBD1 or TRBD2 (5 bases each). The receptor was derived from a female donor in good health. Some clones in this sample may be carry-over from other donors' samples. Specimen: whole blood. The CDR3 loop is CASSQGHWGSYEQYF. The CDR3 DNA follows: TGTGCCAGCAGCCAAGGACACTGGGGGTCCTACGAGCAGTACTTC.